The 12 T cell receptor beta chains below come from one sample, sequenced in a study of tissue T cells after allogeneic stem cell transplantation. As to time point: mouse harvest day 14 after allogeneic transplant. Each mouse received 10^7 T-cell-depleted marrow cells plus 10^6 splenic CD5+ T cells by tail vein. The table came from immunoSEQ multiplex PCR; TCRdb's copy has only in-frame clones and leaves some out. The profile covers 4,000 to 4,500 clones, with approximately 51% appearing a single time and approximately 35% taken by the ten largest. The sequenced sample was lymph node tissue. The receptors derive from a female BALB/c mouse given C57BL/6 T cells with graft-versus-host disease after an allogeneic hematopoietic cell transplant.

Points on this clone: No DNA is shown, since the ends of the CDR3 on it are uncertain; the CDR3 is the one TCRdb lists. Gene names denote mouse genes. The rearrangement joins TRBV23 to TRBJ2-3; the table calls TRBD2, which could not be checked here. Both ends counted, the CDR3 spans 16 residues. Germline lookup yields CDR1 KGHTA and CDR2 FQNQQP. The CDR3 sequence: CSSSLDWGGGAETLYF.

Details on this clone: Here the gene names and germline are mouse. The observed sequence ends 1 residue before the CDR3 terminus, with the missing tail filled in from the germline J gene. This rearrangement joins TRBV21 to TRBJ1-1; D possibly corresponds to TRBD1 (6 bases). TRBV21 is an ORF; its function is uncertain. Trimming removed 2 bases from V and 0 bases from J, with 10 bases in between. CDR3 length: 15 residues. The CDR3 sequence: CASSQEGGENTEVFF. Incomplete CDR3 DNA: TGTGCTAGCAGTCAAGAGGGGGGGGAGAACACAGAAGTCTTC.

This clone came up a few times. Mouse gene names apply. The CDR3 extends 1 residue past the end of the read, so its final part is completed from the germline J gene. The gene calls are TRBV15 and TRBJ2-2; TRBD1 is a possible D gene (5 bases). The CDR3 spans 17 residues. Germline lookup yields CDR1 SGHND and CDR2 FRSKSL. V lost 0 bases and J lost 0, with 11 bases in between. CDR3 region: CASSLALRTTNTGQLYF. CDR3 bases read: TGTGCCAGCAGTTTAGCGCTGAGGACAACAAACACCGGGCAGCTCTAC.

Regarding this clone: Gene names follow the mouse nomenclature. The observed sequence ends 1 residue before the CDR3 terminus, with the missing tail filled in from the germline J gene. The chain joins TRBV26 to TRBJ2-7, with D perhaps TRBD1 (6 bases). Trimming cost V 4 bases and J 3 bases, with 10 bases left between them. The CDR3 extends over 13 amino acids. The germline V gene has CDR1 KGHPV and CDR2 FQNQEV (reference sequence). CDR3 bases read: TGTGCCAGCAGTCCGGGACAAAACTATGAACAGTAC. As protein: CASSPGQNYEQY. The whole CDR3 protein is CASSPGQNYEQYF.

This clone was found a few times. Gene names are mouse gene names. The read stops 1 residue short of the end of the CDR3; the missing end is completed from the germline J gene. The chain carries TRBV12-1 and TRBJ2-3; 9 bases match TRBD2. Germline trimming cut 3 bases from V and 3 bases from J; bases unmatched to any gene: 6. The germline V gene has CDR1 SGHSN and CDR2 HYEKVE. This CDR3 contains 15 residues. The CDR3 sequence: CASSSSWGGAETLYF. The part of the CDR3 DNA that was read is TGTGCCAGCTCTTCTTCTTGGGGGGGCGCAGAAACGCTGTAT.

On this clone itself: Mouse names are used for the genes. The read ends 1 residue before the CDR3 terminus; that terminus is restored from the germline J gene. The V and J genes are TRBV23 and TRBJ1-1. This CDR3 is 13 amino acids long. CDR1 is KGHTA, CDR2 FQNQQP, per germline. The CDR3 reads CSSSQSWSTEVFF. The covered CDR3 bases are TGCTCCAGCAGTCAATCGTGGAGTACAGAAGTCTTC.

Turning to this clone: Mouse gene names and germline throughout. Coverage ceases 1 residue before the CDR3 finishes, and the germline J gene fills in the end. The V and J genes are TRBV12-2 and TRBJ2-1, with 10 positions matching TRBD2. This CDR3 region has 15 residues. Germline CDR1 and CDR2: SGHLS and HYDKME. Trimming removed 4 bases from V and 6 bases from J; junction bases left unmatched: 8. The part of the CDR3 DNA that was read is TGTGCCAGCTCCCTTCCCGGGACTGGGGTTGCTGAGCAGTTC. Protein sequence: CASSLPGTGVAEQF. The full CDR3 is CASSLPGTGVAEQFF.

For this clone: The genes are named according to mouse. Incomplete CDR3 DNA: TGCACCTGCAGTGCAGATCACAAAAACACCTTGTAC. As protein: CTCSADHKNTLY. The full CDR3 reads CTCSADHKNTLYF. The chain employs TRBV1 and TRBJ2-4; D not resolved. The sequence runs out 1 residue before the end of the CDR3; the remainder is reconstructed from the germline J gene. Per the germline V gene, CDR1 is NSQYPW and CDR2 is LRSPGD (reference sequence). The CDR3 has 13 residues. V lost 0 bases and J 4 bases, leaving 5 bases between the germline ends.

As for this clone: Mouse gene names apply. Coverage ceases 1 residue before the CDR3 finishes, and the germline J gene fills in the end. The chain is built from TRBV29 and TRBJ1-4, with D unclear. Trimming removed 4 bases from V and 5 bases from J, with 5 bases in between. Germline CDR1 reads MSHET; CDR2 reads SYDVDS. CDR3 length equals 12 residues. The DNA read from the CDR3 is TGTGCTAGCAGTTCCATGAACGAAAGATTATTT. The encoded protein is CASSSMNERLF. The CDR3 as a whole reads CASSSMNERLFF.

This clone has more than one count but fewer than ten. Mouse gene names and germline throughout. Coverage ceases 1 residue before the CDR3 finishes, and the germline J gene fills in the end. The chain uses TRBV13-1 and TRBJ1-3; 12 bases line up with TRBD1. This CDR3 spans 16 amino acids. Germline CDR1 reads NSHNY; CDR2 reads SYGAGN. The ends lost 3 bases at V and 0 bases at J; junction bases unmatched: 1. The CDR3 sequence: CASSGGQGASGNTLYF. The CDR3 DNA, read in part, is TGTGCCAGCAGTGGGGGACAGGGGGCTTCTGGAAATACGCTCTAT.

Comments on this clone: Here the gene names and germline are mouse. The CDR3 DNA, read in part, is TGCTCCAGCAGTCAATCGATGGGGGGGCAAGACACCCAGTAC. Protein sequence: CSSSQSMGGQDTQY. The entire CDR3 sequence reads CSSSQSMGGQDTQYF. The chain uses TRBV23 and TRBJ2-5; the DNA was not used to check the table's D call, TRBD2. The DNA ends 1 residue before the CDR3 does, and the rest of the CDR3 is filled in from the germline J gene. Germline CDR1 is KGHTA and CDR2 is FQNQQP. The CDR3 has 15 amino acids. The variable domain in full, with the rest retrieved from reference TRBV23 and TRBJ2-5, is DAAVTQKPRYLIKMKGQEAEMKCIPEKGHTAVFWYQQKQSKELKFLIYFQNQQPLDQIDMVKERFSAVCPSSSLCSLGIRTCEAEDSALYLCSSSQSMGGQDTQYFGPGTRLLVL.

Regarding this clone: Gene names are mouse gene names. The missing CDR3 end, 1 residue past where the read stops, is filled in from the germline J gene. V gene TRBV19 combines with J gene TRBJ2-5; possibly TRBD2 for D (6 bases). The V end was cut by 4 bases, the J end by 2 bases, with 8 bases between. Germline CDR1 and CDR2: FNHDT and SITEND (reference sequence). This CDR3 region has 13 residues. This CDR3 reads CASSRDSQDTQYF. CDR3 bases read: TGTGCCAGCAGTCGGGACTCCCAAGACACCCAGTAC.